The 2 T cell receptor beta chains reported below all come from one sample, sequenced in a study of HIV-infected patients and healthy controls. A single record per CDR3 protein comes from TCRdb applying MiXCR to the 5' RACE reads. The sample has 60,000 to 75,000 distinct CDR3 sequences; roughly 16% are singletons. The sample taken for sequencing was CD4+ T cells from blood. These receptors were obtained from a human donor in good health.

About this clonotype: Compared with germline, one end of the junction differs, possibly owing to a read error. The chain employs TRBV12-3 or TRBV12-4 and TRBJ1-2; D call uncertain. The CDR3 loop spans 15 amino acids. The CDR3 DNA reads TGTGCCAGCAGTTTCTTGGGAGCCGTTAACTTTGGCTACACCTTC. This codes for CASSFLGAVNFGYTF.

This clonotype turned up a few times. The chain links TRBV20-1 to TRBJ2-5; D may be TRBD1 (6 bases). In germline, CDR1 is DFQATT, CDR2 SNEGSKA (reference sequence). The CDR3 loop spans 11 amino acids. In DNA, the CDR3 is TGCGCACAGGGAGCTCAGAGTTTGCTGTACTTC. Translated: CAQGAQSLLYF.